The 14 T cell receptor beta chains below all came from one sample that was sequenced in a study of T cell responses to AZD1222 COVID-19 vaccine. This table comes from immunoSEQ multiplex PCR, and its TCRdb copy is limited to in-frame clones, with some not included. The sample includes around 80,000 clones, about 83% seen only once; the top ten take 1.3%. The specimen comprised peripheral blood, sampled 28 days after the second AZD1222 dose. The source of these receptors is an adult who received the AZD1222 COVID-19 vaccine.

The V and J genes are TRBV4-2 and TRBJ1-1; the match to TRBD1 covers 8 bases. Germline V CDR1 and CDR2: LGHNA, YNFKEQ. CDR3 length equals 15 residues. V lost 0 bases and J lost 6; bases outside the gene matches: 6. The CDR3 here is CASSQDGQGGPEAFF. Here the CDR3 DNA reads TGTGCCAGCAGCCAAGATGGACAGGGTGGACCTGAAGCTTTCTTT.

Here the CDR3 reads CASSSFEYEQYF. The CDR3 nucleotides read TGTGCCAGCAGCTCTTTCGAGTACGAGCAGTACTTC. The chain recombines TRBV7-9 with TRBJ2-7; the D is unclear. The V and J ends lost 4 bases and 4 bases respectively, with 8 bases between them. CDR3 size: 12 residues. Looked up from germline, CDR1 is SEHNR and CDR2 is FQNEAQ (reference sequence).

The chain employs TRBV15 and TRBJ2-1; D gene unclear. The CDR3 is made up of 14 amino acids. Per the germline V gene, CDR1 is LNHNV and CDR2 is YYDKDF (reference sequence). Trimming shortened V by 2 bases and J by 8 bases, and 13 bases separated the two germline ends. CDR3 in amino acids: CATSRQTSDYEQFF. In DNA form, the CDR3 reads TGTGCCACCAGCAGACAGACCTCCGACTATGAGCAGTTCTTC.

This clone was observed a few times. The chain couples TRBV10-3 to TRBJ1-4; unclear D gene. Germline assignment: CDR1 ENHRY and CDR2 SYGVKD. The germline V and J ends were trimmed by 10 bases and 14 bases, with 20 bases remaining between them. The CDR3 consists of 12 residues. The CDR3 reads CATLNGPFGLFF. The DNA for the CDR3 is TGTGCCACACTAAACGGTCCCTTCGGGCTGTTTTTT.

This chain links TRBV5-4 with TRBJ2-2, with 9 bases lining up with TRBD2. CDR1 and CDR2 from the germline V gene are SGHNT and YYREEE (reference sequence). This CDR3 comprises 15 residues. With V trimmed by 5 bases and J by 4 bases, 6 bases remained unmatched. CDR3: CASRSSGAITGELFF. In DNA, the CDR3 is TGTGCCAGCAGGTCTAGCGGGGCGATCACCGGGGAGCTGTTTTTT.

This chain links TRBV19 with TRBJ2-1; a possible D gene is TRBD2 (6 bases). Looked up from germline, CDR1 is LNHDA and CDR2 is SQIVND (reference sequence). The germline V and J ends were trimmed by 4 bases and 4 bases, with 14 bases remaining between them. The CDR3 is made up of 15 amino acids. CDR3: CASSNGREGYNEQFF. DNA for the CDR3: TGTGCCAGTAGTAACGGGCGGGAAGGATACAATGAGCAGTTCTTC.

This clone was recorded once. This rearrangement joins TRBV5-8 to TRBJ2-7, with D unresolved. Germline V CDR1 and CDR2: SGHTS, YDEGEE. Trimming cost V 2 bases and J 2 bases, with 2 bases left between them. This CDR3 is built from 11 residues. CDR3 coding DNA: TGTGCCAGCAGCTTCGCCTACGAGCAGTACTTC. Amino acid sequence: CASSFAYEQYF.

The chain links TRBV30 to TRBJ1-6; D is possibly TRBD1 (6 bases). The CDR3 extends over 14 amino acids. Germline V gene lookup returns CDR1 GTSNPN and CDR2 SVGIG (reference sequence). The germline V and J ends were trimmed by 3 bases and 7 bases, with 13 bases remaining between them. CDR3 protein: CAWRGAGQNSPLHF. The CDR3 DNA reads TGTGCCTGGAGGGGGGCAGGCCAGAATTCACCCCTCCACTTT.

The CDR3, as DNA: TGTGCCAGTACCAATCCGCTGCTAACGGGAAATGAGCAGTTCTTC. It codes for CASTNPLLTGNEQFF. The rearrangement joins TRBV19 to TRBJ2-1; D is perhaps TRBD2 (5 bases). With 7 bases removed from V and 7 bases from J, the gap between germline ends came to 20 bases. Per germline, CDR1 LNHDA and CDR2 SQIVND (reference sequence). CDR3 length equals 15 residues. The full variable domain, completed using reference TRBV19 and TRBJ2-1, is DGGITQSPKYLFRKEGQNVTLSCEQNLNHDAMYWYRQDPGQGLRLIYYSQIVNDFQKGDIAEGYSVSREKKESFPLTVTSAQKNPTAFYLCASTNPLLTGNEQFFGPGTRLTVL.

The chain combines TRBV28 with TRBJ1-2; D perhaps matches TRBD1 (6 bases). There are 14 residues in the CDR3. Per germline, CDR1 MDHEN and CDR2 SYDVKM. Trimming cost V 6 bases and J 2 bases, with 13 bases left between them. CDR3 nucleotides: TGTGCCAGCAGGCCTACCGGGGGCAACTATGGCTACACCTTC. It encodes CASRPTGGNYGYTF.

The V gene is TRBV28, the J gene TRBJ2-5; 9 bases align to TRBD1. Trimming at V came to 8 bases and at J to 4 bases, leaving 8 bases not matched to a gene. Germline-derived CDR1 and CDR2 are MDHEN and SYDVKM. This CDR3 spans 14 amino acids. The CDR3 sequence is CASSGQGGSETQYF. The DNA for the CDR3 is TGTGCCAGCTCGGGACAGGGAGGTTCAGAGACCCAGTACTTC.

The chain uses TRBV28 and TRBJ1-5, with D tentatively TRBD1 (6 bases). V lost 5 bases and J lost 3, with 14 bases in between. The CDR3 covers 15 residues. Germline lookup yields CDR1 MDHEN and CDR2 SYDVKM. In DNA, the CDR3 is TGTGCCAGCAGTCCGGGGGGCAATTCCAATCAGCCCCAGCATTTT. It codes for CASSPGGNSNQPQHF.

This chain uses TRBV27 with TRBJ2-7, with 7 positions matching TRBD2. The germline V gene has CDR1 MNHEY and CDR2 SMNVEV (reference sequence). After removal of 5 bases from V and 4 bases from J, the junction contained 14 bases not matched to a gene. The CDR3 consists of 16 residues. The CDR3 region is CASSRSSGELKYEQYF. DNA of the CDR3: TGTGCCAGCAGTCGTTCTAGCGGAGAGCTCAAGTACGAGCAGTACTTC.

This chain joins TRBV27 and TRBJ1-2; D remains unclear. Trimming left V 8 bases short and J 4 bases short, with 14 bases between. The CDR3 runs to 13 residues. Germline CDR1 MNHEY, CDR2 SMNVEV (reference sequence). CDR3 bases: TGTGCCAGCCGGGCCCCCTGGGGCTATGGCTACACCTTC. This gives the protein CASRAPWGYGYTF.